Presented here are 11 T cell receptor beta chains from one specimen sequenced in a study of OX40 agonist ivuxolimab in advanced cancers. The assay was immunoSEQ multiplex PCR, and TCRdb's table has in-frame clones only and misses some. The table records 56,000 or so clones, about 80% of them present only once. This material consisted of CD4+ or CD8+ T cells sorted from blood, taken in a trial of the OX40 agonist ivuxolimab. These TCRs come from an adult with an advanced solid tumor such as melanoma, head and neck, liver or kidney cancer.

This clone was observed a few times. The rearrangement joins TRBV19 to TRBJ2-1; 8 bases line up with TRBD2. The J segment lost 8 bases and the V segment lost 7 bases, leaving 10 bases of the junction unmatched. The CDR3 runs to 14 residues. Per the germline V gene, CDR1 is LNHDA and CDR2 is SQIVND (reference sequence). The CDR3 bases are TGTGCCAGTAAGGCGGCGGGGGGCAAGGATGAGCAGTTCTTC. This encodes CASKAAGGKDEQFF. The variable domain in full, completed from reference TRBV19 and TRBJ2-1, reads DGGITQSPKYLFRKEGQNVTLSCEQNLNHDAMYWYRQDPGQGLRLIYYSQIVNDFQKGDIAEGYSVSREKKESFPLTVTSAQKNPTAFYLCASKAAGGKDEQFFGPGTRLTVL.

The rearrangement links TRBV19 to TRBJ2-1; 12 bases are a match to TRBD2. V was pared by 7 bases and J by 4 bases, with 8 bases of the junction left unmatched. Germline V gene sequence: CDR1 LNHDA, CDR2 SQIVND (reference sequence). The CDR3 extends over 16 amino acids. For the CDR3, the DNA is TGTGCCAGTACCCCGACTAGCGGGGGCCGTTACAATGAGCAGTTCTTC. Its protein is CASTPTSGGRYNEQFF.

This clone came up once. The CDR3 is CASSFWTGPYEQYF. In DNA form, the CDR3 reads TGTGCCAGCAGCTTTTGGACAGGGCCATACGAGCAGTACTTC. The V gene is TRBV7-8, the J gene TRBJ2-5; TRBD1 matches 8 bases. Gene TRBJ2-7 matches the end of the DNA better, so the J call may be wrong. This CDR3 comprises 14 residues. The germline CDR1 and CDR2 sequences are SGHVS and FQNEAQ.

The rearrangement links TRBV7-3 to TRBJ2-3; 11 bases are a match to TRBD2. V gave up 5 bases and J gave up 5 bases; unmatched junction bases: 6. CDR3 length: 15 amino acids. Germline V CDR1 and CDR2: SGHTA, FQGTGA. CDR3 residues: CASSNLAGGIDTQYF. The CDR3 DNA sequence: TGTGCCAGCAGCAACCTAGCGGGGGGAATAGATACGCAGTATTTT. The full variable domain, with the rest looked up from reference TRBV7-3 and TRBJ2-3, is GAGVSQTPSNKVTEKGKYVELRCDPISGHTALYWYRQSLGQGPEFLIYFQGTGAADDSGLPNDRFFAVRPEGSVSTLKIQRTERGDSAVYLCASSNLAGGIDTQYFGPGTRLTVL.

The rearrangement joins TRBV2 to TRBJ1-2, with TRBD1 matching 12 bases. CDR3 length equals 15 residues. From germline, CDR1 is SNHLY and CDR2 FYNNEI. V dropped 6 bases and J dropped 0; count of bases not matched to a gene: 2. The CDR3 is CASSGTGGANYGYTF. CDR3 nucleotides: TGTGCCAGCAGCGGGACAGGGGGCGCTAACTATGGCTACACCTTC. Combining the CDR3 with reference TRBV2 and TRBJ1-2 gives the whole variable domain EPEVTQTPSHQVTQMGQEVILRCVPISNHLYFYWYRQILGQKVEFLVSFYNNEISEKSEIFDDQFSVERPDGSNFTLKIRSTKLEDSAMYFCASSGTGGANYGYTFGSGTRLTVV.

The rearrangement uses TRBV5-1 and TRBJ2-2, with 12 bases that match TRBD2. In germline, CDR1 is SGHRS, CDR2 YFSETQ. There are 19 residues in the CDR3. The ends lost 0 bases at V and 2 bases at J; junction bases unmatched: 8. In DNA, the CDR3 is TGCGCCAGCAGCTTGGCCTTGCTAGCGGGAGGGCTCAACACCGGGGAGCTGTTTTTT. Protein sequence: CASSLALLAGGLNTGELFF.

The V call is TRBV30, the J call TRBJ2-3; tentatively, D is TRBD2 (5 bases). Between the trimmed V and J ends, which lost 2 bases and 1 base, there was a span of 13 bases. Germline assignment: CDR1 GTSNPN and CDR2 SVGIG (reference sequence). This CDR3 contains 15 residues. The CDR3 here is CAWSSTGMGTDTQYF. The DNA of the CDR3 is TGTGCCTGGAGTTCAACCGGGATGGGCACAGATACGCAGTATTTT.

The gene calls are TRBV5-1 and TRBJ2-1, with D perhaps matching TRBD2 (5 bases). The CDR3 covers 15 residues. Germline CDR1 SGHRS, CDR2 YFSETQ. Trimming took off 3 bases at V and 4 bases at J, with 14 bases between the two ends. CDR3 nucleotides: TGCGCCAGCAGCTGGGCCTTAACTAGATACAATGAGCAGTTCTTC. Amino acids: CASSWALTRYNEQFF.

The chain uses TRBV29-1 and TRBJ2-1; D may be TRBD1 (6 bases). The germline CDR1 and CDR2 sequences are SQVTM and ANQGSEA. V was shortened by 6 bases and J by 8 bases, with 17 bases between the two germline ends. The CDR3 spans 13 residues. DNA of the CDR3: TGCAGCGTCGAAAGGCTCGAGGGGGATGAGCAGTTCTTC. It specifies CSVERLEGDEQFF.

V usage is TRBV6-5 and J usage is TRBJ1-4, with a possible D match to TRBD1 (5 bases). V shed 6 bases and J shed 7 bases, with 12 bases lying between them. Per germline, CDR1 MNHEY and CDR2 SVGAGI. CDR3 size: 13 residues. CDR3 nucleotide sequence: TGTGCCAGCAGCGGGACCGGGAGTGAAAAACTGTTTTTT. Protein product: CASSGTGSEKLFF.

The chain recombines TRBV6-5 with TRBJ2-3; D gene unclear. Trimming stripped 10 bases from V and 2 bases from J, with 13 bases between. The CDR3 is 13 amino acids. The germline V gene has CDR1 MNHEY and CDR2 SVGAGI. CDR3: CATTPAHTDTQYF. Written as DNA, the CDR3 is TGTGCCACCACCCCGGCCCACACAGATACGCAGTATTTT.